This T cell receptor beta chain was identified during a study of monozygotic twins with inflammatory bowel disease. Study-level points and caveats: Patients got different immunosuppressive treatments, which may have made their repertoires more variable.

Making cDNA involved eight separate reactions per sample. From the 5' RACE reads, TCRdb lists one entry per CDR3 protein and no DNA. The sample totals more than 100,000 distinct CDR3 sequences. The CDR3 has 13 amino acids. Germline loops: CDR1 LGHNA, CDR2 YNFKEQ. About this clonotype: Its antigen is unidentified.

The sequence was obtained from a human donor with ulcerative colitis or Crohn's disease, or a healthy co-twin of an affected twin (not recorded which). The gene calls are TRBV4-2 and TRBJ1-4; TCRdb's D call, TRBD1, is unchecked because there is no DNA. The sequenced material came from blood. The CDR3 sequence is CASSRDNLGKLFF.